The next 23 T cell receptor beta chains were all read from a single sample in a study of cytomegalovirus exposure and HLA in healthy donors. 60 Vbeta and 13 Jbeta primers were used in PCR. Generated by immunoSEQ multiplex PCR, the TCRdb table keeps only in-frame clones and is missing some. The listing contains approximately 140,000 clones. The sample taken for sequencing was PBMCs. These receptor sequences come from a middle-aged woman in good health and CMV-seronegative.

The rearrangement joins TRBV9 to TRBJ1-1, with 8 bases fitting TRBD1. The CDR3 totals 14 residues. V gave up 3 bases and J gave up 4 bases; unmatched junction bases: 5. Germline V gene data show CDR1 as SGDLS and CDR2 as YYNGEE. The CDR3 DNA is TGTGCCAGCAGCGCACAGGGGGGGGGCACTGAAGCTTTCTTT. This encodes CASSAQGGGTEAFF.

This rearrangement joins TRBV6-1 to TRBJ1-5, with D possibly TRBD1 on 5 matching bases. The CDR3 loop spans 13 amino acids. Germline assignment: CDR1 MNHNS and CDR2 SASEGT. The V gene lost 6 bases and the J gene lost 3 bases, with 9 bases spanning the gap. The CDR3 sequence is CASRQVPNQPQHF. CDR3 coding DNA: TGTGCCAGCAGACAGGTTCCCAATCAGCCCCAGCATTTT.

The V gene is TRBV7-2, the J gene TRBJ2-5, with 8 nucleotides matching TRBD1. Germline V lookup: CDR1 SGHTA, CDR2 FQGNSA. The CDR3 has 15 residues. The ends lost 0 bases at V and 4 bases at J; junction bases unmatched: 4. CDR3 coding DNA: TGTGCCAGCAGCTTAGCCCGGACAGGGCCAGAGACCCAGTACTTC. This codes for CASSLARTGPETQYF.

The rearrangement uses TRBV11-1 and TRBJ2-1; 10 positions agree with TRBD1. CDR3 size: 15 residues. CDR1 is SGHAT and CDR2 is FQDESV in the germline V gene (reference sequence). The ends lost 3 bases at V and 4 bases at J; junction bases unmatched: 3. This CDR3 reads CASSFRQGAYNEQFF. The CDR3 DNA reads TGTGCCAGCAGCTTCCGACAGGGGGCTTACAATGAGCAGTTCTTC. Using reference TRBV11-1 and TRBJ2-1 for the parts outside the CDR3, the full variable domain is EAEVAQSPRYKITEKSQAVAFWCDPISGHATLYWYRQILGQGPELLVQFQDESVVDDSQLPKDRFSAERLKGVDSTLKIQPAELGDSAMYLCASSFRQGAYNEQFFGPGTRLTVL.

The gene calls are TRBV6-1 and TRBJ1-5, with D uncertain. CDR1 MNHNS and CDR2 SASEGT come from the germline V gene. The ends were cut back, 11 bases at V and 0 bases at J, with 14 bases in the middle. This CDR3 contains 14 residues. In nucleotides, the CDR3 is TGTGCCGGTCTGACGGGGTATAGCAATCAGCCCCAGCATTTT. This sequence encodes CAGLTGYSNQPQHF.

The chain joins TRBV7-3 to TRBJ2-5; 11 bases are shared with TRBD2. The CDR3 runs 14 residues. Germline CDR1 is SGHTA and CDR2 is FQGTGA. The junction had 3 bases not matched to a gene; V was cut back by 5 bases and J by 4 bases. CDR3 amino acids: CASSAGLAGETQYF. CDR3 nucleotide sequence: TGTGCCAGCAGCGCTGGACTAGCGGGAGAGACCCAGTACTTC.

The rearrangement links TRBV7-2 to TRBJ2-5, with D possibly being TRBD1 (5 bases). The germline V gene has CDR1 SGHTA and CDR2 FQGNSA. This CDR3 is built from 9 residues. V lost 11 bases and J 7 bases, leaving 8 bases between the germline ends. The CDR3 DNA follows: TGTGCCTCAGGGATGACCCAGTACTTC. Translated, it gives CASGMTQYF.

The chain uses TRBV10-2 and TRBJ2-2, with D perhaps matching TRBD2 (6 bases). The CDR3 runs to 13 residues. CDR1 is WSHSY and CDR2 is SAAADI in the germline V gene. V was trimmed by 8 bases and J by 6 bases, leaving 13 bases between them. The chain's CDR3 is CASGGDRPGELFF. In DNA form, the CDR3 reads TGCGCCAGCGGCGGGGATCGTCCCGGGGAGCTGTTTTTT.

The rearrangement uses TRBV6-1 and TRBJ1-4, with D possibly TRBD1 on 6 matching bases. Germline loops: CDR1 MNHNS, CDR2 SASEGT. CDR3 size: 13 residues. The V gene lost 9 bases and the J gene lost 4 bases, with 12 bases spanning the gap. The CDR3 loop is CARARGFNEKLFF. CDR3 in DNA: TGTGCCAGGGCCAGGGGCTTTAATGAAAAACTGTTTTTT.

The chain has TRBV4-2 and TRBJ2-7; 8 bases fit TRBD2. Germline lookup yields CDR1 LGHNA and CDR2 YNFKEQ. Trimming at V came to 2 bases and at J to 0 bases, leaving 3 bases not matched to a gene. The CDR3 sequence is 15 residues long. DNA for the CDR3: TGTGCCAGCAGCCAACGGGAGGGGGGCTCCTACGAGCAGTACTTC. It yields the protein CASSQREGGSYEQYF.

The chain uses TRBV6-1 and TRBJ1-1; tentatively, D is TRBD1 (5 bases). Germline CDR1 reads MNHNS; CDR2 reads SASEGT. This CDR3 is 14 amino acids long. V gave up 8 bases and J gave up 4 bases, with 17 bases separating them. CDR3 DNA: TGTGCCAGCGCATGGCGCAGGGAAGGCACTGAAGCTTTCTTT. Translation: CASAWRREGTEAFF.

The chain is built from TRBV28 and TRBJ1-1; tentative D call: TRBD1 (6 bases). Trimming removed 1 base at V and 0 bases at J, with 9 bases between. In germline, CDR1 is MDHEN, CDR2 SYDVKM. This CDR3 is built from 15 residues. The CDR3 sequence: CASSLSTGVNTEAFF. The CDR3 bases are TGTGCCAGCAGTTTATCGACAGGAGTGAACACTGAAGCTTTCTTT.

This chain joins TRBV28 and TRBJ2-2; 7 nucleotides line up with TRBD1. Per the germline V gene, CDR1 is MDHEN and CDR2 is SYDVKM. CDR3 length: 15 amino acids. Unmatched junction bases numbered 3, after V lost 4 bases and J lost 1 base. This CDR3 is CASSWGQMNTGELFF. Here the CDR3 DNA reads TGTGCCAGCAGTTGGGGACAGATGAACACCGGGGAGCTGTTTTTT.

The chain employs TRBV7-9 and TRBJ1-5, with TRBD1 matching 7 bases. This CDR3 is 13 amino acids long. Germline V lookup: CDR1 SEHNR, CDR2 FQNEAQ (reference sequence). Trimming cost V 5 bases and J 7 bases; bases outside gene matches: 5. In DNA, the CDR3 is TGTGCCAGCAGCGGGACAGCAAGGCAGCCCCAGCATTTT. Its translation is CASSGTARQPQHF.

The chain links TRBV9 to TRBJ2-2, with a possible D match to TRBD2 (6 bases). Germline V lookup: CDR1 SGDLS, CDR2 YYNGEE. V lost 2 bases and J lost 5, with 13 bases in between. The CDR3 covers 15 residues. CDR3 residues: CASSVEGGATGELFF. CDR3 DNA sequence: TGTGCCAGCAGCGTCGAGGGCGGGGCTACCGGGGAGCTGTTTTTT. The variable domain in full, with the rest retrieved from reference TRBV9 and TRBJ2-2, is DSGVTQTPKHLITATGQRVTLRCSPRSGDLSVYWYQQSLDQGLQFLIQYYNGEERAKGNILERFSAQQFPDLHSELNLSSLELGDSALYFCASSVEGGATGELFFGEGSRLTVL.

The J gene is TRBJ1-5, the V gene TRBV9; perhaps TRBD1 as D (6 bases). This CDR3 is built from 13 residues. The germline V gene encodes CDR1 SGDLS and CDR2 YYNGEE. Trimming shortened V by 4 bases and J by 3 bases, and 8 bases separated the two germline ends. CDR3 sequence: CASSPGANQPQHF. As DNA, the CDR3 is TGTGCCAGCAGCCCAGGGGCCAATCAGCCCCAGCATTTT.

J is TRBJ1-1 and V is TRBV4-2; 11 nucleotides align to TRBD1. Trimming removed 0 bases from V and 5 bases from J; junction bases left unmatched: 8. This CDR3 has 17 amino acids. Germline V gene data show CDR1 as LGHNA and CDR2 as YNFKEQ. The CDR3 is CASSQDAGQGARTEAFF. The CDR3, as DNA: TGTGCCAGCAGCCAAGATGCCGGACAGGGGGCAAGAACTGAAGCTTTCTTT.

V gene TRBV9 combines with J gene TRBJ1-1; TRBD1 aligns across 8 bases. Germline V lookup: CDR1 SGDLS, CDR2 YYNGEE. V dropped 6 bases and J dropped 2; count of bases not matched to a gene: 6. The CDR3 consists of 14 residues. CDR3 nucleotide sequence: TGTGCCAGCACTCCTACAGGGGGTAACACTGAAGCTTTCTTT. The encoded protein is CASTPTGGNTEAFF. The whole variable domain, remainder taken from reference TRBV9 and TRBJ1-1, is DSGVTQTPKHLITATGQRVTLRCSPRSGDLSVYWYQQSLDQGLQFLIQYYNGEERAKGNILERFSAQQFPDLHSELNLSSLELGDSALYFCASTPTGGNTEAFFGQGTRLTVV.

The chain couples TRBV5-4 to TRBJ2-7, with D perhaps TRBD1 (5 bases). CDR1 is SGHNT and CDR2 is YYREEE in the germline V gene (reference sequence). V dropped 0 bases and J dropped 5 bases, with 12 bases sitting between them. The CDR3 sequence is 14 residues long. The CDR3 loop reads CASSLEGPRDEQYF. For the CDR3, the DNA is TGTGCCAGCAGCTTGGAGGGGCCGCGCGACGAGCAGTACTTC. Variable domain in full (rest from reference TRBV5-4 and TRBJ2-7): ETGVTQSPTHLIKTRGQQVTLRCSSQSGHNTVSWYQQALGQGPQFIFQYYREEENGRGNFPPRFSGLQFPNYSSELNVNALELDDSALYLCASSLEGPRDEQYFGPGTRLTVT.

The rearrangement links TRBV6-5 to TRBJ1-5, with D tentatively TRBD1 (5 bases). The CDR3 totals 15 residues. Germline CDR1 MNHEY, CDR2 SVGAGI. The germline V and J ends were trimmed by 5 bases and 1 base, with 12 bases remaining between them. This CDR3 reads CASSRAGVSNQPQHF. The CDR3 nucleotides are TGTGCCAGCAGTCGAGCGGGGGTAAGCAATCAGCCCCAGCATTTT.

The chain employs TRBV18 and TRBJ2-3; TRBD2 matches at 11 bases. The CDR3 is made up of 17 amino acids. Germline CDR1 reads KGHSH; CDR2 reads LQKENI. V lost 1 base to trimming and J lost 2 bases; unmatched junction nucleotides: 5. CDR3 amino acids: CASSPQLAGANTDTQYF. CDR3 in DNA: TGTGCCAGCTCACCACAACTAGCGGGGGCCAACACAGATACGCAGTATTTT.

The DNA of the CDR3 is TGTGCCAGCAGTGGACCCCAGGGAAGCGAGCAGTTCTTC. Protein product: CASSGPQGSEQFF. The chain combines TRBV25-1 with TRBJ2-1; a weak D match, TRBD1 (5 bases). CDR1 and CDR2 from the germline V gene are MGHDK and SYGVNS. CDR3 length equals 13 residues. Trimming cost V 4 bases and J 10 bases, with 14 bases left between them.

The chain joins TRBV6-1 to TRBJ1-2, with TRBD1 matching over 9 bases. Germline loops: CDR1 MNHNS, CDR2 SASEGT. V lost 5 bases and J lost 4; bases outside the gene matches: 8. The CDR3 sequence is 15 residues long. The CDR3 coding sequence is TGTGCCAGCAGTCCCGGTGGGACAGGGACCTATGGCTACACCTTC. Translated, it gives CASSPGGTGTYGYTF.